This TCR beta chain was recovered during a study of PD-L1 blockade in urothelial cancer. Some clones are missing from TCRdb's copy, which holds only in-frame ones; the method was immunoSEQ multiplex PCR. The table includes about 51,000 clones, approximately 86% detected once. CDR1 and CDR2 from the germline V gene are SGDLS and YYNGEE. V shed 7 bases and J shed 8 bases, with 12 bases lying between them. This CDR3 has 11 residues. As for time point: pretreatment peripheral blood. Sequenced material: PBMCs, taken around atezolizumab (anti-PD-L1) treatment. The sequence derives from a man between 60 and 75 years old with urothelial cancer. The V call is TRBV9, the J call TRBJ1-2, with a weak D call TRBD1 (6 bases). DNA for the CDR3: TGTGCCAGCGGTAGAGGGGGAGGCTACACCTTC. It is translated as CASGRGGGYTF.